The present TCR beta chain was sequenced within a study of T cell responses to AZD1222 COVID-19 vaccine. A note on this clone: A much more abundant neighbour one base away suggests this may be a read error. Additional DNA sequences in this sample encode the identical CDR3.

Trimming shortened V by 6 bases and J by 7 bases, and 9 bases separated the two germline ends. The germline V gene encodes CDR1 SGHNT and CDR2 YENEEA. The CDR3 spans 11 residues. Method: immunoSEQ multiplex PCR; TCRdb's copy keeps in-frame clones and lacks some. The sample yields over 95,000 clones, around 84% seen once. The chain has TRBV11-3 and TRBJ1-1; D uncertain. Here the sequenced sample was peripheral blood, taken 28 days after the second AZD1222 dose. This receptor was obtained from an adult who received the AZD1222 COVID-19 vaccine. CDR3 DNA: TGTGCCAGCAGTGGACCAGTTGAAGCTTTCTTT. This encodes CASSGPVEAFF.